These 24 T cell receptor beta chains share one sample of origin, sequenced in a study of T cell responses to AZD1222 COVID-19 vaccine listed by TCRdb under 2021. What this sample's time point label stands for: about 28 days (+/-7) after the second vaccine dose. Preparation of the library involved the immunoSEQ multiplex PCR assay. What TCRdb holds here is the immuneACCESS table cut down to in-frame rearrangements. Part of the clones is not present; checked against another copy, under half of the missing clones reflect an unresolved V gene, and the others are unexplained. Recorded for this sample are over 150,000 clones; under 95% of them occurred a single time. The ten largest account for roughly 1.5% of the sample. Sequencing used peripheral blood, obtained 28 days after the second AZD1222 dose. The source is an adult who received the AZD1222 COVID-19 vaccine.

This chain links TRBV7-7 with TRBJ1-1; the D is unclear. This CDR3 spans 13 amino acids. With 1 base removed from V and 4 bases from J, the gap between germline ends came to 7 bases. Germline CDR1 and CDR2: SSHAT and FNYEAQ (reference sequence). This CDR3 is CASSLEVGTEAFF. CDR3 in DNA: TGTGCCAGCAGCTTAGAGGTGGGCACTGAAGCTTTCTTT.

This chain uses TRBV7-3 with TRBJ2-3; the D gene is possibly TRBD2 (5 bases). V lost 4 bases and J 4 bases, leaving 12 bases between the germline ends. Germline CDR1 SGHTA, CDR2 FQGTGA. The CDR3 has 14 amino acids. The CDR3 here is CASSSPTTPDTQYF. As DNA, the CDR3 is TGTGCCAGCAGCTCGCCGACTACGCCAGATACGCAGTATTTT.

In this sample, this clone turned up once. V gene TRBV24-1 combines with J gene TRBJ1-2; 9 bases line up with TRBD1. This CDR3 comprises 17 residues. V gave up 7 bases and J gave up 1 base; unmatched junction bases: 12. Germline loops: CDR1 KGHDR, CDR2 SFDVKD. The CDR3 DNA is TGTGCCACCAGATTACGGACAGGGGCGGTCCGTAACTATGGCTACACCTTC. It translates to CATRLRTGAVRNYGYTF.

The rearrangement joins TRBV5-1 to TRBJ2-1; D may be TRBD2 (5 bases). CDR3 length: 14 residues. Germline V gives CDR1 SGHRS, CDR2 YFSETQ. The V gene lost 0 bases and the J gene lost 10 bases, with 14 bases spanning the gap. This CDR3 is CASSLGSSETEQFF. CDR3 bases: TGCGCCAGCAGCTTGGGAAGTAGCGAGACGGAGCAGTTCTTC.

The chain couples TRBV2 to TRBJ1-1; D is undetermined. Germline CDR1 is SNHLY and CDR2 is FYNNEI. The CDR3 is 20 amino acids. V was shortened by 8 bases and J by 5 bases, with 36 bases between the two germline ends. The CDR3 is CASPGLQVGPLLEAETEAFF. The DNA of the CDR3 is TGTGCCAGCCCCGGACTTCAGGTCGGCCCCCTTCTAGAGGCCGAGACTGAAGCTTTCTTT.

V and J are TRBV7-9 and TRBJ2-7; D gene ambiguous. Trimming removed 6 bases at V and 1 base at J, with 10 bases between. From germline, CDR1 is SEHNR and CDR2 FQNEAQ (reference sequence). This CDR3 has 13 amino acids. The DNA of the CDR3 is TGTGCCAGCAGGAAGACGGCTTCCTACGAGCAGTACTTC. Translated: CASRKTASYEQYF.

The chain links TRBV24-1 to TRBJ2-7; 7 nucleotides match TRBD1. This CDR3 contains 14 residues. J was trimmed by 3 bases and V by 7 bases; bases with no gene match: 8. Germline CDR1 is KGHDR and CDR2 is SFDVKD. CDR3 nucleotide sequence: TGTGCCACCAGACAGGGGCGAACTCACTACGAGCAGTACTTC. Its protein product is CATRQGRTHYEQYF.

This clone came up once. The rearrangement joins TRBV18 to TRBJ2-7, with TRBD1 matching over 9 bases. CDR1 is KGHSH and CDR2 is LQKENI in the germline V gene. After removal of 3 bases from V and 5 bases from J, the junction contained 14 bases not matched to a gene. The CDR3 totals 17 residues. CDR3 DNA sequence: TGTGCCAGCTCACCTTCGGCCTTTCCGACAGGGGGTAACGAGCAGTACTTC. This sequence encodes CASSPSAFPTGGNEQYF.

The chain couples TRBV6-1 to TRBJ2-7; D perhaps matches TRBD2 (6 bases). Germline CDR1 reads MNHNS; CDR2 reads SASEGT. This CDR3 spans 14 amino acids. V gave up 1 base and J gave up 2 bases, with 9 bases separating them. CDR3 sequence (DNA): TGTGCCAGCAGTGAAGGGGGACTCACCTACGAGCAGTACTTC. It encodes CASSEGGLTYEQYF.

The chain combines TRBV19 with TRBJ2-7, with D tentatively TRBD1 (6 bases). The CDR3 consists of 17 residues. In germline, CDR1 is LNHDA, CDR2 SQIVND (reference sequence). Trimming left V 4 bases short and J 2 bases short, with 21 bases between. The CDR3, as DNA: TGTGCCAGTAGTACCTGGCAGGACAGAGCCAACCCCTACGAGCAGTACTTC. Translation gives CASSTWQDRANPYEQYF.

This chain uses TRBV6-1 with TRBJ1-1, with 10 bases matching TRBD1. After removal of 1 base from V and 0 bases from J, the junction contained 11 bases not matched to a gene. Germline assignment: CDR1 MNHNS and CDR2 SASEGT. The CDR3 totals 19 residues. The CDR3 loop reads CASSEGWSGQGPLNTEAFF. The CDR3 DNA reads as TGTGCCAGCAGTGAAGGGTGGTCGGGACAGGGGCCACTGAACACTGAAGCTTTCTTT.

The CDR3 region is CASSSPRQEANYGYTF. In nucleotides, the CDR3 is TGTGCCAGCAGCTCCCCAAGGCAGGAAGCTAACTATGGCTACACCTTC. The chain is built from TRBV5-4 and TRBJ1-2; D gene ambiguous. V lost 3 bases, J lost 0 bases, and 15 bases lay in between. This CDR3 is 16 amino acids long. CDR1 SGHNT and CDR2 YYREEE come from the germline V gene (reference sequence). The full variable domain, completed using reference TRBV5-4 and TRBJ1-2, is ETGVTQSPTHLIKTRGQQVTLRCSSQSGHNTVSWYQQALGQGPQFIFQYYREEENGRGNFPPRFSGLQFPNYSSELNVNALELDDSALYLCASSSPRQEANYGYTFGSGTRLTVV.

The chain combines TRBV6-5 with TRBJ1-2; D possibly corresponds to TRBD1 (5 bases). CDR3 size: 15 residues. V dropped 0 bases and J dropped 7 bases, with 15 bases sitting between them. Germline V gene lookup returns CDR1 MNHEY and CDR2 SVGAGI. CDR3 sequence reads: CASSYSGRGSGGYTF. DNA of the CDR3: TGTGCCAGCAGTTACTCGGGGAGGGGCTCTGGTGGCTACACCTTC.

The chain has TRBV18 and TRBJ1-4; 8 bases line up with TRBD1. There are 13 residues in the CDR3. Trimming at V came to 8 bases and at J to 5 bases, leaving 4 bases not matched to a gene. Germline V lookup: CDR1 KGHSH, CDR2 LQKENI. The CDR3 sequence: CASTTGDNEKLFF. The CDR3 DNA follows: TGTGCCAGCACGACAGGGGACAATGAAAAACTGTTTTTT.

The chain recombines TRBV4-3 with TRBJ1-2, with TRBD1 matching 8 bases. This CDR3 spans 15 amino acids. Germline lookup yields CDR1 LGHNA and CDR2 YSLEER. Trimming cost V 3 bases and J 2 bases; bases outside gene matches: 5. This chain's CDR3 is CASSQLQGENYGYTF. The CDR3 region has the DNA TGCGCCAGCAGCCAGCTACAGGGGGAGAACTATGGCTACACCTTC.

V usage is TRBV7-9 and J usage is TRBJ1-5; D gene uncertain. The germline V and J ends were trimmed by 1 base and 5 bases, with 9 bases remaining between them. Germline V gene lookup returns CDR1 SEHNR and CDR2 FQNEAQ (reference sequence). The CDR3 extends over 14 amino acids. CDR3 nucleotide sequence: TGTGCCAGCAGCTTAGGGGGTGCCGATCAGCCCCAGCATTTT. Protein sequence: CASSLGGADQPQHF.

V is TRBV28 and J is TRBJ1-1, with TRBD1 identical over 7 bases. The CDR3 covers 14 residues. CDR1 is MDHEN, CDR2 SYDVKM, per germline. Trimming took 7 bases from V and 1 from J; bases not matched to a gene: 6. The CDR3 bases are TGTGCCAGCACCCGGACAGGCGGGAACACTGAAGCTTTCTTT. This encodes CASTRTGGNTEAFF.

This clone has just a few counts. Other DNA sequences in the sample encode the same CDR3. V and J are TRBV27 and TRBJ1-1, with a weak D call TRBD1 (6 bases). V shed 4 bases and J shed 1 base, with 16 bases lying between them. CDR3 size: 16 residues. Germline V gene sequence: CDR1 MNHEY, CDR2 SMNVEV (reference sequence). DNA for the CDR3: TGTGCCAGCAGTTCCAGGGTTAGGGGGACGAACACTGAAGCTTTCTTT. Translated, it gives CASSSRVRGTNTEAFF.

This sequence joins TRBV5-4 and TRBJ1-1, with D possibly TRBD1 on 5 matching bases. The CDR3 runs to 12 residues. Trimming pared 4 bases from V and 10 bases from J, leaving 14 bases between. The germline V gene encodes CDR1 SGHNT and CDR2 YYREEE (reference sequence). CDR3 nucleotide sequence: TGTGCCAGCAGCCCCCAGGGCGGAGGAGCTTTCTTT. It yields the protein CASSPQGGGAFF.

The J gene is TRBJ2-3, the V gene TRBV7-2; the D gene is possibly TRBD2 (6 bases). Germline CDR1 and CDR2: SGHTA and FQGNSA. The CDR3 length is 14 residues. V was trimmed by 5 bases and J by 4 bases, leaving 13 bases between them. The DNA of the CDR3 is TGTGCCAGCAGCACCCCCCCGGGGGCAGATACGCAGTATTTT. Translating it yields CASSTPPGADTQYF.

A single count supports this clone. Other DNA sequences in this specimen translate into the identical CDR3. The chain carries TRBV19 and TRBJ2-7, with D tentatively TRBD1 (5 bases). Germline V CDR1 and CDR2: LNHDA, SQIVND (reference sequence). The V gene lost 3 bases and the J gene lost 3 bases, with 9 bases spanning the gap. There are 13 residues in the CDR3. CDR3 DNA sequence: TGTGCCAGTAGTATGCGGACAAGCTACGAGCAGTACTTC. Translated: CASSMRTSYEQYF.

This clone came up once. The DNA for the CDR3 is TGTGCCAGCAGTTTATCCGCTAGCGGGATATACGAGCAGTACTTC. Protein: CASSLSASGIYEQYF. The rearrangement links TRBV27 to TRBJ2-7; 9 positions match TRBD2. Germline V gives CDR1 MNHEY, CDR2 SMNVEV (reference sequence). CDR3 length: 15 residues. V dropped 0 bases and J dropped 4; count of bases not matched to a gene: 4.

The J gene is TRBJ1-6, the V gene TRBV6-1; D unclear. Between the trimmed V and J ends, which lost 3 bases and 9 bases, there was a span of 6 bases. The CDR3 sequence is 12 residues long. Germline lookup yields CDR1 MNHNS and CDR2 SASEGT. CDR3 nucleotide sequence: TGTGCCAGCAGTGACCACCGTTCACCCCTCCACTTT. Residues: CASSDHRSPLHF.

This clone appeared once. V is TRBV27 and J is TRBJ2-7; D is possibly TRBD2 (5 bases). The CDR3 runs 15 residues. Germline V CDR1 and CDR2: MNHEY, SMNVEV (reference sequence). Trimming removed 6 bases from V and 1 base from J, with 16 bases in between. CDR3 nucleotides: TGTGCCAGCAGCTCCTTCCTAGGCGGGTCCTACGAGCAGTACTTC. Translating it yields CASSSFLGGSYEQYF.